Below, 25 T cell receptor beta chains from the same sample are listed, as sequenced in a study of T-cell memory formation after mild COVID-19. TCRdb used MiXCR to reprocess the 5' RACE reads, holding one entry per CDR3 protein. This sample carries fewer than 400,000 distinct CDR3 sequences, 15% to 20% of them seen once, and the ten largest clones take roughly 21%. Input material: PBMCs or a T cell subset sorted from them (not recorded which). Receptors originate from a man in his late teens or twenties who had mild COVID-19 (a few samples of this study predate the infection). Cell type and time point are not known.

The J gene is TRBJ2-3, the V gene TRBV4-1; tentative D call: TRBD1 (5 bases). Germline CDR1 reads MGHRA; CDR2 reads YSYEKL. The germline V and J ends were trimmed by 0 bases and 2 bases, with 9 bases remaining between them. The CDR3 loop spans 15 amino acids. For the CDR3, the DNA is TGCGCCAGCAGCCAAGATGAAGGGGCCACAGATACGCAGTATTTT. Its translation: CASSQDEGATDTQYF.

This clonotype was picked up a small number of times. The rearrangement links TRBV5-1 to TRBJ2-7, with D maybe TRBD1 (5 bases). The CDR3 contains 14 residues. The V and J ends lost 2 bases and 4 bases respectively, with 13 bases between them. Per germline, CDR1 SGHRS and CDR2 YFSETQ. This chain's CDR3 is CASSLQVPAYEQYF. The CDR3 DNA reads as TGCGCCAGCAGCTTACAGGTTCCGGCTTACGAGCAGTACTTC.

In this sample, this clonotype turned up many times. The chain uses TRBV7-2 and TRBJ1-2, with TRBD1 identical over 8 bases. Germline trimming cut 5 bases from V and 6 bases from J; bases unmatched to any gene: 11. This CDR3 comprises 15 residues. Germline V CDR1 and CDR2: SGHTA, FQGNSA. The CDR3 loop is CASSTDPTGVDGYTF. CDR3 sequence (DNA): TGTGCCAGCAGCACGGACCCGACAGGGGTCGATGGCTACACCTTC. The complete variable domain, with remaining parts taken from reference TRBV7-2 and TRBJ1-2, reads GAGVSQSPSNKVTEKGKDVELRCDPISGHTALYWYRQSLGQGLEFLIYFQGNSAPDKSGLPSDRFSAERTGGSVSTLTIQRTQQEDSAVYLCASSTDPTGVDGYTFGSGTRLTVV.

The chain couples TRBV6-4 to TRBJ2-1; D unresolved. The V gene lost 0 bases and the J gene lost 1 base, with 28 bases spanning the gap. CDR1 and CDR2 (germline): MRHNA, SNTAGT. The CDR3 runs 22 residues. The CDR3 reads CASSDSRSTRPLPGRSYNEQFF. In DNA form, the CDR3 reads TGTGCCAGCAGTGACTCGAGATCCACCAGGCCACTCCCCGGCCGGTCCTACAATGAGCAGTTCTTC.

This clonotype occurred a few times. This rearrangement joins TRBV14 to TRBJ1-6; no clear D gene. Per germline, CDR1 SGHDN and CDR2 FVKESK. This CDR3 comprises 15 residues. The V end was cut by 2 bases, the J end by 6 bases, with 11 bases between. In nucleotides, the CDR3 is TGTGCCAGCAGCCAAAAAGGCAGAATTAATTCACCCCTCCACTTT. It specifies CASSQKGRINSPLHF.

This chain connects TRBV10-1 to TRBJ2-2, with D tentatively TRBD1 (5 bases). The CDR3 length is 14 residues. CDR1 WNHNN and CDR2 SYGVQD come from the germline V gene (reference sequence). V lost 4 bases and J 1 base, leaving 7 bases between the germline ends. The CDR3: CASSGQRNTGELFF. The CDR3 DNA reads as TGCGCCAGCAGTGGACAGAGGAACACCGGGGAGCTGTTTTTT.

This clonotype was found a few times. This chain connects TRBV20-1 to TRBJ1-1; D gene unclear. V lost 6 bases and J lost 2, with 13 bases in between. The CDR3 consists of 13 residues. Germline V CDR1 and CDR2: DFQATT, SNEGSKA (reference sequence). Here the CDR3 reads CSAEPIDNTEAFF. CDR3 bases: TGCAGTGCAGAACCGATTGATAACACTGAAGCTTTCTTT.

CDR3 protein: CSAGQESYGYTF. The DNA of the CDR3 is TGCAGCGCAGGACAGGAAAGCTATGGCTACACCTTC. V is TRBV29-1 and J is TRBJ1-2; 7 bases align to TRBD1. V shed 7 bases, J shed 4 bases, and the junction held 6 bases outside the gene matches. The germline CDR1 and CDR2 sequences are SQVTM and ANQGSEA. The CDR3 is 12 amino acids.

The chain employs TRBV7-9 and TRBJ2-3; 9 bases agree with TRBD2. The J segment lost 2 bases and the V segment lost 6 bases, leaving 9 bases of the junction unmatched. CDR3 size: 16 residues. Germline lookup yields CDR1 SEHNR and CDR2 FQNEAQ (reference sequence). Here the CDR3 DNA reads TGTGCCAGCAGTTTATTGAGCGGGGGGTCCACAGATACGCAGTATTTT. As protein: CASSLLSGGSTDTQYF.

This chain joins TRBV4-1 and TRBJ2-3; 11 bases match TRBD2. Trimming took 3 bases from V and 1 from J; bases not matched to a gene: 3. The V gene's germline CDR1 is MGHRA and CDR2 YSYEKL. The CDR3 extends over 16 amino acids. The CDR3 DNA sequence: TGCGCCAGCAGCCACTCGACTAGCGGGGGCACAGATACGCAGTATTTT. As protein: CASSHSTSGGTDTQYF.

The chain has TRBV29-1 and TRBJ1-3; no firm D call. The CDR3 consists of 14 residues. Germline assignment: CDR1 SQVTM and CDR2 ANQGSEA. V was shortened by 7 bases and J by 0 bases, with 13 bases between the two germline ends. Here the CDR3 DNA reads TGCAGCGCCAAGACGGCGGGCTCTGGAAACACCATATATTTT. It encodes CSAKTAGSGNTIYF. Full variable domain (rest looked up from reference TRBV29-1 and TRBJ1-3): SAVISQKPSRDICQRGTSLTIQCQVDSQVTMMFWYRQQPGQSLTLIATANQGSEATYESGFVIDKFPISRPNLTFSTLTVSNMSPEDSSIYLCSAKTAGSGNTIYFGEGSWLTVV.

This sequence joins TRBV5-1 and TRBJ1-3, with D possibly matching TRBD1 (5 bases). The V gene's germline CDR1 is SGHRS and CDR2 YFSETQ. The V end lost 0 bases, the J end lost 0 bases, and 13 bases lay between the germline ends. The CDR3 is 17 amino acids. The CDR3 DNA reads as TGCGCCAGCAGCTTGGGCGGGGCAGGAACCTCTGGAAACACCATATATTTT. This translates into CASSLGGAGTSGNTIYF.

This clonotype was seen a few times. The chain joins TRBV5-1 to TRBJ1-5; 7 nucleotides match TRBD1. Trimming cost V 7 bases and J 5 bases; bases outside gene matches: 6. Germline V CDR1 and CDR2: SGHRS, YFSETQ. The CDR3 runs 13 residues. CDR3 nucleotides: TGCGCCAGCCGAACAGGGGATGATCAGCCCCAGCATTTT. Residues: CASRTGDDQPQHF.

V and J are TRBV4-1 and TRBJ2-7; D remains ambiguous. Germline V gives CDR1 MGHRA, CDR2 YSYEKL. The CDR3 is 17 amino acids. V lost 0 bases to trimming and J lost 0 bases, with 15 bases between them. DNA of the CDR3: TGCGCCAGCAGCCAAGAAGCGTGGACGGATAGCTCCTACGAGCAGTACTTC. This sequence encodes CASSQEAWTDSSYEQYF.

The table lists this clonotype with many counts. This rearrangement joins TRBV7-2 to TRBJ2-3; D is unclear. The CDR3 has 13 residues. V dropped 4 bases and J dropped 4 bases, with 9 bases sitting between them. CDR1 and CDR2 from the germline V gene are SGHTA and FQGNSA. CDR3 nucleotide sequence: TGTGCCAGCAGCTGGAAGGGTTCAGATACGCAGTATTTT. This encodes CASSWKGSDTQYF.

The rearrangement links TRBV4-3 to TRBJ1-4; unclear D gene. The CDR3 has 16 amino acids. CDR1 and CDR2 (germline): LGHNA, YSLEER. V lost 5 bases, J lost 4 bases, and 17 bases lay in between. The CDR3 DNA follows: TGCGCCAGCAGCAAACCTGACCGGATACATAATGAAAAACTGTTTTTT. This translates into CASSKPDRIHNEKLFF.

For the CDR3, the DNA is TGTGCCAGCAGCTTTACCGGTCTCTACAATGAGCAGTTCTTC. Protein: CASSFTGLYNEQFF. V and J are TRBV7-2 and TRBJ2-1; D is unclear. This CDR3 contains 14 residues. Germline V gives CDR1 SGHTA, CDR2 FQGNSA. The V end was cut by 3 bases, the J end by 3 bases, with 9 bases between.

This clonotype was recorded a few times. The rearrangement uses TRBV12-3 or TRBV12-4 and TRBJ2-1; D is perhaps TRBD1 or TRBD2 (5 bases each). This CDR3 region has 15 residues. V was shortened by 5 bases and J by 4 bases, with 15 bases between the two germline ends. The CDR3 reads CASSLAGTNYNEQFF. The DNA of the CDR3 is TGTGCCAGCAGTCTCGCCGGGACCAATTACAATGAGCAGTTCTTC.

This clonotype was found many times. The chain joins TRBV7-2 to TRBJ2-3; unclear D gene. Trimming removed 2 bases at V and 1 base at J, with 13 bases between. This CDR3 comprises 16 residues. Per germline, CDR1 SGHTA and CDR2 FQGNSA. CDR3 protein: CASSLSVWGGTDTQYF. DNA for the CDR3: TGTGCCAGCAGCTTATCGGTGTGGGGTGGCACAGATACGCAGTATTTT. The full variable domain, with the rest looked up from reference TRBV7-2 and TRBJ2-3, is GAGVSQSPSNKVTEKGKDVELRCDPISGHTALYWYRQSLGQGLEFLIYFQGNSAPDKSGLPSDRFSAERTGGSVSTLTIQRTQQEDSAVYLCASSLSVWGGTDTQYFGPGTRLTVL.

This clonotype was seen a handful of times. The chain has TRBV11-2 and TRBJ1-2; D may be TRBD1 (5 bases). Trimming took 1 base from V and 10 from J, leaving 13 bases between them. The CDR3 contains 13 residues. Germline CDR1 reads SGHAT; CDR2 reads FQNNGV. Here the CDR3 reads CASSLGQDSHYTF. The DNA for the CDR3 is TGTGCCAGCAGCTTAGGTCAAGACAGTCACTACACCTTC.

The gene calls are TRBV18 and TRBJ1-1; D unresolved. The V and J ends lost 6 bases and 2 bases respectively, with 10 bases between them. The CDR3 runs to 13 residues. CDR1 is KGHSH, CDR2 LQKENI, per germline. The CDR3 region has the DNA TGTGCCAGCTCTCTCTTACATAACACTGAAGCTTTCTTT. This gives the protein CASSLLHNTEAFF.

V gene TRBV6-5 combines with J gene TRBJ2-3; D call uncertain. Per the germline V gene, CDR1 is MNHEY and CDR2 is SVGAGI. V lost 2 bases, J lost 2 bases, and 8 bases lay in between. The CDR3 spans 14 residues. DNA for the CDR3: TGTGCCAGCAGTTACGGAAGCCCCACAGATACGCAGTATTTT. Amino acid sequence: CASSYGSPTDTQYF.

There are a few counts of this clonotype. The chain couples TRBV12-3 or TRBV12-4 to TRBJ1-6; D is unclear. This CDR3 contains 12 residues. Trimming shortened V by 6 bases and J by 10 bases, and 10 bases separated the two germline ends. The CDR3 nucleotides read TGTGCCAGCAGCTCGGTTTCGTCACCCCTCCACTTT. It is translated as CASSSVSSPLHF.

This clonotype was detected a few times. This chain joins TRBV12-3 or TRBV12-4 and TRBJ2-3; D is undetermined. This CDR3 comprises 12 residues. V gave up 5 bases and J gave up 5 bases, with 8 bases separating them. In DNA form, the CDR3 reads TGTGCCAGCAGTACCACGATAGATACGCAGTATTTT. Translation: CASSTTIDTQYF.

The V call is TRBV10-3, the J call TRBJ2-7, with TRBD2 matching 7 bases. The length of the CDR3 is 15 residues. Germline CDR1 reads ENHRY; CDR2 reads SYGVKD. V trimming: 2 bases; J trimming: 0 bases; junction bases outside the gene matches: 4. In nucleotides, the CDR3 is TGTGCCATCAGTGAGCCGAGCGGGGTCTCCTACGAGCAGTACTTC. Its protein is CAISEPSGVSYEQYF.